This T cell receptor (beta chain) was found in a study of CD8 T cells in Susac syndrome. Findings of the study overall: The study's TCR sequencing and HLA analysis covered a relatively small number of individuals, and the study acknowledged this.

The authors sequenced TCR beta from blood CD8+ and CD4+ T cells. Controls were age- and sex-matched healthy donors. When the RNA was reverse transcribed, random hexamers were used with an input of 0.5 to 1 ug. Coverage of TCR beta CDR3 amplification by immunoSEQ multiplex PCR extended to 54 Vbeta and 13 Jbeta. TCRdb redid the calling of the immunoSEQ multiplex PCR reads with MiXCR, one entry per CDR3 protein. The sample holds under 200,000 distinct CDR3 sequences; 80% to 95% are singletons and the top ten take 0.1%. Germline V lookup: CDR1 KGHSH, CDR2 LQKENI. CDR3 length: 15 residues. V was cut by 2 bases and J by 0 bases, with 10 bases left in between. A remark on this clonotype: What it recognizes is unknown.

The TCR originated in a human donor in good health. The sample comprised CD4+ T cells from PBMCs. The chain uses TRBV18 and TRBJ1-2; a weak D match, TRBD1 (5 bases). The CDR3 coding sequence is TGTGCCAGCTCACCAGACAGACCTGCTAACTATGGCTACACCTTC. Amino acid sequence: CASSPDRPANYGYTF.